This is a list of T cell receptor beta chains from one sample in a study of graft-versus-host responses after intestinal transplantation. The repertoire was sequenced with immunoSEQ multiplex PCR; TCRdb's copy has only in-frame clones and lacks some. The sample carries around 23,000 clones, over 90% recorded once. Sequencing was performed on PBMCs, taken 18 days after transplant. The receptors were gathered from a human patient who received an intestinal transplant, so some T cells may come from the graft donor. CDR3s include the opening cysteine and the closing phenylalanine or tryptophan. The D gene is left open where the match is weak. Clone size is given for some rows only: seen once, a few or many times, or a class if the clone is expanded.

J gene: TRBJ1-2; D gene: NA; clone size: NA; V gene: TRBV7-2; CDR3 DNA: TGTGCCAGCAGCCCTAGGGGGGGGCCTATCCCTTACTATGGCTACACCTTC; CDR3 protein: CASSPRGGPIPYYGYTF
J gene: TRBJ1-2; D gene: NA; clone size: NA; V gene: TRBV19; CDR3 DNA: TGTGCCAGCACCCCACCGGACGGATTATATGGCTACACCTTC; CDR3 protein: CASTPPDGLYGYTF
J gene: TRBJ1-1; D gene: NA; clone size: NA; V gene: TRBV5-1; CDR3 DNA: TGCGCCAGCAGCGACGACGGTAAGAACACTGAAGCTTTCTTT; CDR3 protein: CASSDDGKNTEAFF
J gene: TRBJ2-5; D gene: TRBD2; clone size: NA; V gene: TRBV5-1; CDR3 DNA: TGCGCCAGCAGCTTGACATTAGGGACTAGCCTTCCCAAAGAGACCCAGTACTTC; CDR3 protein: CASSLTLGTSLPKETQYF
J gene: TRBJ2-6; D gene: NA; clone size: NA; V gene: TRBV9; CDR3 DNA: TGTGCCAGCAGCGTGGGATCTTTGGGGGCCAACGTCCTGACTTTC; CDR3 protein: CASSVGSLGANVLTF
J gene: TRBJ1-3; D gene: NA; clone size: NA; V gene: TRBV9; CDR3 DNA: TGTGCCAGACAAACAGGGAGTAGAAACACCATATATTTT; CDR3 protein: CARQTGSRNTIYF
J gene: TRBJ2-7; D gene: TRBD1; clone size: NA; V gene: TRBV7-2; CDR3 DNA: TGTGCCAGCAGCTTAATCCCGGGACAGCTAAATTCCTACGAGCAGTACTTC; CDR3 protein: CASSLIPGQLNSYEQYF
J gene: TRBJ2-2; D gene: TRBD1; clone size: NA; V gene: TRBV6-1; CDR3 DNA: TGTGCCAGCAGTGAACTCATGGGACAGGGTGTTGGCACCGGGGAGCTGTTTTTT; CDR3 protein: CASSELMGQGVGTGELFF
J gene: TRBJ1-2; D gene: NA; clone size: NA; V gene: TRBV29-1; CDR3 DNA: TGCAGCGTTGAAGATCCCCGGGCCTATGGCTACACCTTC; CDR3 protein: CSVEDPRAYGYTF
J gene: TRBJ2-1; D gene: NA; clone size: NA; V gene: TRBV4-1; CDR3 DNA: TGCGCCAGCAGCCAAGGAGGATTGGGGGATGAGCAGTTCTTC; CDR3 protein: CASSQGGLGDEQFF
J gene: TRBJ2-7; D gene: NA; clone size: NA; V gene: TRBV2; CDR3 DNA: TGTGCCAGCAGTGAAGTAGGTCGTTGGGAGCAGTACTTC; CDR3 protein: CASSEVGRWEQYF
J gene: TRBJ2-1; D gene: TRBD2; clone size: NA; V gene: TRBV11-2; CDR3 DNA: TGTGCCAGCAGCTTAGGGACTAGCGGGGGGGCGTTTCAGTTCTTC; CDR3 protein: CASSLGTSGGAFQFF
J gene: TRBJ1-2; D gene: TRBD1; clone size: NA; V gene: TRBV6-1; CDR3 DNA: TGTGCCAGCAGTGAAGGTGTACAGGGGTGGGGCTACACCTTC; CDR3 protein: CASSEGVQGWGYTF
J gene: TRBJ1-1; D gene: TRBD1; clone size: NA; V gene: TRBV19; CDR3 DNA: TGTGCCAGTAGCGCCGGGACAGGGAACACTGAAGCTTTCTTT; CDR3 protein: CASSAGTGNTEAFF
J gene: TRBJ1-4; D gene: NA; clone size: once; V gene: TRBV9; CDR3 DNA: TGTGCCAGCAGCCGGGGGGGCATAACTAATGAAAAACTGTTTTTT; CDR3 protein: CASSRGGITNEKLFF
J gene: TRBJ1-6; D gene: NA; clone size: NA; V gene: TRBV28; CDR3 DNA: TGTGCCAGCAGACCGTTCCTCGGACGGATGGGCTCACCCCTCCACTTT; CDR3 protein: CASRPFLGRMGSPLHF
J gene: TRBJ1-4; D gene: NA; clone size: NA; V gene: TRBV30; CDR3 DNA: TGTGCCTGGAAAAGTACAACTAATGAAAAACTGTTTTTT; CDR3 protein: CAWKSTTNEKLFF